Below, 20 T cell receptor beta chains from the same sample are listed, as sequenced in a study of blood T cell repertoires in COVID-19. Data came from immunoSEQ multiplex PCR; TCRdb stores just in-frame clones and leaves some out. There are some 80,000 clones in the sample; 70% to 90% occur only once, and 7% to 9% lies in the top ten. Input material: peripheral blood. The receptors derive from a man older than 75 with active or convalescent COVID-19.

The chain uses TRBV6-5 and TRBJ2-7, with D perhaps matching TRBD1 (7 bases). Looked up from germline, CDR1 is MNHEY and CDR2 is SVGAGI. With 6 bases removed from V and 4 bases from J, the gap between germline ends came to 16 bases. The CDR3 has 14 residues. CDR3 sequence reads: CASRGVPGGYEQYV. The CDR3 DNA reads TGTGCCAGCAGGGGCGTCCCAGGGGGGTACGAGCAGTACGTC.

The chain employs TRBV7-8 and TRBJ2-7; 9 nucleotides match TRBD2. The V gene end was trimmed by 4 bases and the J gene end by 4 bases; junction bases not matched to a gene: 5. The length of the CDR3 is 14 residues. Germline-derived CDR1 and CDR2 are SGHVS and FQNEAQ. The CDR3 DNA reads TGTGCCAGCAGCTCCGGACTAGCGAATTACGAGCAGTACGTC. Its translation: CASSSGLANYEQYV.

This chain connects TRBV12-3 or TRBV12-4 to TRBJ2-5; D is unclear. Between the trimmed V and J ends, which lost 2 bases and 5 bases, there was a span of 6 bases. This CDR3 is built from 12 residues. The CDR3 loop reads CASSLIEETQYF. CDR3 bases: TGTGCCAGCAGTTTAATCGAGGAGACCCAGTACTTC.

J is TRBJ1-2 and V is TRBV5-1; weak D call: TRBD1 (6 bases). Trimming stripped 1 base from V and 6 bases from J, with 10 bases between. The germline CDR1 and CDR2 sequences are SGHRS and YFSETQ. The CDR3 contains 13 residues. In nucleotides, the CDR3 is TGCGCCAGCAGCTTGTTGGGGGCGGATGGCTACACCTTC. Amino acid sequence: CASSLLGADGYTF.

This clone showed up just once. The chain couples TRBV6-5 to TRBJ2-2; D possibly corresponds to TRBD2 (6 bases). This CDR3 spans 14 amino acids. Germline assignment: CDR1 MNHEY and CDR2 SVGAGI. With 5 bases removed from V and 4 bases from J, the gap between germline ends came to 11 bases. The CDR3 DNA reads TGTGCCAGCAGTAGCGGGCAGGCCACCGGGGAGCTGTTTTTT. Translation: CASSSGQATGELFF.

The chain combines TRBV24-1 with TRBJ2-1, with D hard to call. CDR1 is KGHDR, CDR2 SFDVKD, per germline. V gave up 6 bases and J gave up 4 bases, with 6 bases separating them. This CDR3 comprises 12 residues. The CDR3 sequence: CATSSSYNEQFF. The CDR3 DNA reads TGTGCCACCAGTAGCTCGTACAATGAGCAGTTCTTC.

The CDR3 spells CASSQRRGNTIYF. CDR3 DNA: TGTGCCAGCAGCCAAAGGAGGGGAAACACCATATATTTT. The chain links TRBV3-1 (or the pseudogene TRBV3-2) to TRBJ1-3, with D hard to call. The CDR3 sequence is 13 residues long. Trimming removed 2 bases at V and 4 bases at J, with 6 bases between. Germline assignment: CDR1 LGHDT and CDR2 YNNKEL (reference sequence).

The chain has TRBV5-8 and TRBJ1-5; D remains unclear. Per germline, CDR1 SGHTS and CDR2 YDEGEE. V was cut by 0 bases and J by 4 bases, with 17 bases left in between. This CDR3 is 17 amino acids long. The CDR3 loop is CASSLVHATGENQPQHF. As DNA, the CDR3 is TGTGCCAGCAGCTTGGTCCACGCGACGGGAGAGAATCAGCCCCAGCATTTT.

V usage is TRBV28 and J usage is TRBJ1-5; D is unclear. CDR1 is MDHEN and CDR2 is SYDVKM in the germline V gene. This CDR3 comprises 15 residues. With 7 bases removed from V and 0 bases from J, the gap between germline ends came to 13 bases. The CDR3 is CASTSGQVSNQPQHF. For the CDR3, the DNA is TGTGCCAGCACTAGCGGGCAGGTTAGCAATCAGCCCCAGCATTTT.

This chain connects TRBV24-1 to TRBJ2-1; 7 bases map to TRBD2. The junction had 8 bases not matched to a gene; V was cut back by 9 bases and J by 4 bases. CDR3 length: 14 residues. The germline CDR1 and CDR2 sequences are KGHDR and SFDVKD. CDR3 residues: CATASGVFYNEQFF. The CDR3 DNA is TGTGCCACCGCTAGCGGAGTTTTTTACAATGAGCAGTTCTTC.

This chain links TRBV24-1 with TRBJ1-2; TRBD1 matches at 12 bases. Trimming removed 4 bases from V and 7 bases from J; junction bases left unmatched: 12. The CDR3 consists of 17 residues. The germline V gene has CDR1 KGHDR and CDR2 SFDVKD. CDR3 bases: TGTGCCACCAGTGACCCAGGGACAGGGGGCAGAAGGGGTGGCTACACCTTC. Protein sequence: CATSDPGTGGRRGGYTF.

In this sample, this clone turned up once. This rearrangement joins TRBV5-6 to TRBJ1-2; the match to TRBD1 covers 7 bases. The germline V gene has CDR1 SGHDT and CDR2 YYEEEE. V trimming: 5 bases; J trimming: 8 bases; junction bases outside the gene matches: 15. CDR3 length equals 15 residues. CDR3 DNA sequence: TGTGCCAGCAGATCAAGGGGGCGTAACATCGGGGGCTACACCTTC. Protein sequence: CASRSRGRNIGGYTF. Full variable domain (rest looked up from reference TRBV5-6 and TRBJ1-2): DAGVTQSPTHLIKTRGQQVTLRCSPKSGHDTVSWYQQALGQGPQFIFQYYEEEERQRGNFPDRFSGHQFPNYSSELNVNALLLGDSALYLCASRSRGRNIGGYTFGSGTRLTVV.

The V and J genes are TRBV27 and TRBJ2-1; 12 bases are shared with TRBD2. The germline V gene encodes CDR1 MNHEY and CDR2 SMNVEV (reference sequence). The CDR3 spans 15 residues. J lost 9 bases, V lost 3 bases, and 6 bases had no gene match. The CDR3 region has the DNA TGTGCCAGCAGTTTTTTCGGACTAGCGGGAAGTGAGCAGTTCTTC. Translation gives CASSFFGLAGSEQFF.

CDR3 loop: CASSLATEGGYTF. Written as DNA, the CDR3 is TGCGCCAGCAGCTTGGCAACGGAGGGGGGCTACACCTTC. V and J are TRBV5-1 and TRBJ1-2, with D perhaps matching TRBD1 (5 bases). Trimming removed 0 bases from V and 8 bases from J, with 11 bases in between. Per germline, CDR1 SGHRS and CDR2 YFSETQ. The CDR3 consists of 13 residues.

The chain is built from TRBV6-1 and TRBJ2-7, with 9 bases matching TRBD1. V lost 2 bases and J lost 2; bases outside the gene matches: 4. Germline V gives CDR1 MNHNS, CDR2 SASEGT. CDR3 size: 15 residues. CDR3 bases: TGTGCCAGCAGTGAACCGGGACAGGGTACCTACGAGCAGTACGTC. It translates to CASSEPGQGTYEQYV.

The V call is TRBV7-2, the J call TRBJ2-5; 11 positions match TRBD2. The CDR3 contains 17 residues. CDR1 is SGHTA and CDR2 is FQGNSA in the germline V gene. Unmatched junction bases numbered 9, after V lost 1 base and J lost 5 bases. CDR3 coding DNA: TGTGCCAGCAGCTTAGGTGTTAGCGGGGGGGCCGGTGAGACCCAGTACTTC. Encoded protein: CASSLGVSGGAGETQYF.

The J gene is TRBJ1-4, the V gene TRBV2; no definite D call. Germline V lookup: CDR1 SNHLY, CDR2 FYNNEI. The length of the CDR3 is 14 residues. V was cut by 0 bases and J by 7 bases, with 9 bases left in between. CDR3 amino acids: CASSEAGAGEKLFF. For the CDR3, the DNA is TGTGCCAGCAGTGAAGCTGGTGCGGGTGAAAAACTGTTTTTT.

This chain links TRBV5-1 with TRBJ2-5, with D perhaps TRBD1 (6 bases). The V gene lost 0 bases and the J gene lost 4 bases, with 10 bases spanning the gap. Per the germline V gene, CDR1 is SGHRS and CDR2 is YFSETQ. This CDR3 spans 14 amino acids. The CDR3 sequence is CASSLGQARETQYF. CDR3 nucleotide sequence: TGCGCCAGCAGCTTGGGACAGGCAAGAGAGACCCAGTACTTC.

This clone came up a few times. The J gene is TRBJ1-1, the V gene TRBV11-1; D perhaps matches TRBD1 (6 bases). V was trimmed by 4 bases and J by 5 bases, leaving 14 bases between them. The CDR3 length is 14 residues. Germline V gene data show CDR1 as SGHAT and CDR2 as FQDESV (reference sequence). In DNA, the CDR3 is TGTGCCAGCAGCTCTACAGGGTGGGCGACTGAAGCTTTCTTT. Its protein product is CASSSTGWATEAFF.

As DNA, the CDR3 is TGTGCCAGCAGCCAGTTAGCTGGAAACACCATATATTTT. This codes for CASSQLAGNTIYF. The V gene is TRBV3-1 (or the pseudogene TRBV3-2), the J gene TRBJ1-3; D is uncertain. The germline gives CDR1 LGHDT, CDR2 YNNKEL (reference sequence). CDR3 length: 13 residues. The ends were cut back, 3 bases at V and 2 bases at J, with 5 bases in the middle.